One and the same sample provided the 28 T cell receptor beta chains below, sequenced in a study of cytomegalovirus exposure and HLA in healthy donors. The PCR was carried out with 60 Vbeta primers and 13 Jbeta primers. The assay was immunoSEQ multiplex PCR, and TCRdb's table has in-frame clones only and misses some. The table includes approximately 92,000 clones, around 74% detected once. The material sequenced was PBMCs. These receptors came from a man aged 45-65 years in good health and CMV-seropositive.

This rearrangement joins TRBV4-3 to TRBJ2-3; D might be TRBD2 (6 bases). V was clipped by 0 bases and J by 0 bases, with 16 bases between them. Germline values: CDR1 LGHNA, CDR2 YSLEER. The CDR3 spans 18 residues. CDR3 coding DNA: TGCGCCAGCAGCCAAGATTGGGCGGCGGGGCCGAGCACAGATACGCAGTATTTT. Translation gives CASSQDWAAGPSTDTQYF.

This chain uses TRBV27 with TRBJ1-6, with 7 bases matching TRBD1. The CDR3 runs to 15 residues. The J segment lost 6 bases and the V segment lost 5 bases, leaving 7 bases of the junction unmatched. Germline CDR1 MNHEY, CDR2 SMNVEV (reference sequence). CDR3 bases: TGTGCCAGCAGTGGAAGGGACAGCCTTAATTCACCCCTCCACTTT. Amino acid sequence: CASSGRDSLNSPLHF.

This clone was seen more than once but under ten times. J is TRBJ2-5 and V is TRBV6-5; tentative D call: TRBD1 (6 bases). V was shortened by 0 bases and J by 1 base, with 12 bases between the two germline ends. Germline V gene sequence: CDR1 MNHEY, CDR2 SVGAGI. The CDR3 consists of 16 residues. The CDR3 DNA reads as TGTGCCAGCAGTTACTCATACACAGGGTCCCAAGAGACCCAGTACTTC. Translation: CASSYSYTGSQETQYF.

This clone has more than one count but fewer than ten. V is TRBV6-1 and J is TRBJ1-5, with D unresolved. Germline V lookup: CDR1 MNHNS, CDR2 SASEGT. Trimming shortened V by 4 bases and J by 5 bases, and 9 bases separated the two germline ends. CDR3 length equals 13 residues. The DNA of the CDR3 is TGTGCCAGCAGTGCCTCCCTGTATCAGCCCCAGCATTTT. It yields the protein CASSASLYQPQHF.

The chain combines TRBV12-5 with TRBJ2-1; D is uncertain. Between the trimmed V and J ends, which lost 3 bases and 12 bases, there was a span of 9 bases. The CDR3 is 11 amino acids. CDR1 and CDR2 (germline): LGHNT, FRNRAP. Here the CDR3 DNA reads TGTGCTAGTGGTTTCCTCGACTCGCAGTTCTTC. As protein: CASGFLDSQFF.

This clone appeared a single time. The chain carries TRBV4-3 and TRBJ1-2, with 8 bases aligning to TRBD1. The CDR3 sequence is 16 residues long. The germline V gene has CDR1 LGHNA and CDR2 YSLEER. The J segment lost 5 bases and the V segment lost 4 bases, leaving 12 bases of the junction unmatched. The CDR3 coding sequence is TGCGCCAGCAGCCTCAAAATCGCAGGGGGCTTATATGGCTACACCTTC. This sequence encodes CASSLKIAGGLYGYTF.

With regard to this clone: The germline gene is not matched at one end of the junction; a read error may be the cause. The gene calls are TRBV5-1 and TRBJ1-2; possibly TRBD1 for D (5 bases). The germline CDR1 and CDR2 sequences are SGHRS and YFSETQ. This CDR3 region has 14 residues. CDR3 region: CASSFGRDYYGYPF. The CDR3 DNA reads TGCGCCAGCAGCTTCGGACGGGACTACTATGGCTACCCCTTC.

This clone has just a few counts. V usage is TRBV4-3 and J usage is TRBJ1-4; D gene ambiguous. Trimming stripped 3 bases from V and 14 bases from J, with 10 bases between. The V gene's germline CDR1 is LGHNA and CDR2 YSLEER. The CDR3 loop spans 11 amino acids. CDR3 sequence reads: CASSQGTRLFF. The CDR3 DNA reads TGCGCCAGCAGCCAGGGCACAAGGCTGTTTTTT.

The chain employs TRBV7-2 and TRBJ1-2; tentative D call: TRBD1 (5 bases). The CDR3 totals 16 residues. Per the germline V gene, CDR1 is SGHTA and CDR2 is FQGNSA. The V and J ends lost 7 bases and 5 bases respectively, with 23 bases between them. The CDR3 DNA is TGTGCCAGCAAGGACCAGGGCCTACCCATGATTTATGGCTACACCTTC. Its translation: CASKDQGLPMIYGYTF.

The rearrangement joins TRBV15 to TRBJ2-3, with D unresolved. Germline loops: CDR1 LNHNV, CDR2 YYDKDF (reference sequence). The V end was cut by 0 bases, the J end by 5 bases, with 6 bases between. The CDR3 has 13 amino acids. CDR3 region: CATSRDRGDTQYF. CDR3 in DNA: TGTGCCACCAGCAGAGATCGCGGAGATACGCAGTATTTT.

The chain joins TRBV7-2 to TRBJ2-3, with D uncertain. The CDR3 is 14 amino acids. Germline CDR1 reads SGHTA; CDR2 reads FQGNSA. Trimming took off 3 bases at V and 3 bases at J, with 10 bases between the two ends. The CDR3 protein is CASSFPSNTDTQYF. CDR3 nucleotide sequence: TGTGCCAGCAGCTTCCCTAGTAATACAGATACGCAGTATTTT.

This clone was counted a single time. The chain has TRBV4-1 and TRBJ2-7; 8 bases align to TRBD2. Looked up from germline, CDR1 is MGHRA and CDR2 is YSYEKL. The CDR3 has 13 amino acids. J was trimmed by 12 bases and V by 3 bases; bases with no gene match: 10. The CDR3 region has the DNA TGCGCCAGCAGCCAGAACGCGGGGGGCCTTCCGTACTTC. Translated: CASSQNAGGLPYF.

The chain recombines TRBV9 with TRBJ1-1; D not resolved. The CDR3 length is 11 residues. Germline-derived CDR1 and CDR2 are SGDLS and YYNGEE. Trimming took off 0 bases at V and 7 bases at J, with 4 bases between the two ends. The CDR3 is CASSVGLEAFF. The CDR3, as DNA: TGTGCCAGCAGCGTAGGGCTTGAAGCTTTCTTT.

J is TRBJ1-2 and V is TRBV27; 9 positions match TRBD1. V shed 6 bases, J shed 2 bases, and the junction held 4 bases outside the gene matches. Germline assignment: CDR1 MNHEY and CDR2 SMNVEV (reference sequence). CDR3 size: 14 residues. CDR3 coding DNA: TGTGCCAGCAGCCGTGGACAGGGGAACTATGGCTACACCTTC. Protein product: CASSRGQGNYGYTF.

The chain links TRBV19 to TRBJ2-1; 7 bases are shared with TRBD1. Germline V lookup: CDR1 LNHDA, CDR2 SQIVND (reference sequence). The CDR3 sequence is 14 residues long. V shed 5 bases and J 3 bases; nucleotides not matched to a gene: 4. The CDR3 loop is CASSEQGIYNEQFF. CDR3 in DNA: TGTGCCAGTAGTGAACAGGGGATCTACAATGAGCAGTTCTTC. Looking up the rest from reference TRBV19 and TRBJ2-1 gives the full variable domain: DGGITQSPKYLFRKEGQNVTLSCEQNLNHDAMYWYRQDPGQGLRLIYYSQIVNDFQKGDIAEGYSVSREKKESFPLTVTSAQKNPTAFYLCASSEQGIYNEQFFGPGTRLTVL.

The rearrangement joins TRBV11-2 to TRBJ2-3, with TRBD2 as a possible D gene (6 bases). The CDR3 is made up of 17 amino acids. Germline values: CDR1 SGHAT, CDR2 FQNNGV. V was cut by 0 bases and J by 2 bases, with 15 bases left in between. CDR3 protein: CASSLDPRGEATDTQYF. The CDR3 bases are TGTGCCAGCAGCTTAGATCCACGCGGGGAAGCCACAGATACGCAGTATTTT.

J is TRBJ2-7 and V is TRBV7-3; 11 bases are shared with TRBD2. Trimming cost V 1 base and J 5 bases; bases outside gene matches: 4. Germline CDR1 and CDR2: SGHTA and FQGTGA. CDR3 length: 15 amino acids. The CDR3 coding sequence is TGTGCCAGCAGCTTAAGCCCGGGACTAGCGGACGAGCAGTACTTC. It is translated as CASSLSPGLADEQYF.

Comments on this clone: The junction and the germline gene differ at one end; a read error may be behind it. This chain connects TRBV19 to TRBJ2-5, with TRBD2 matching over 8 bases. Germline V gene sequence: CDR1 LNHDA, CDR2 SQIVND (reference sequence). The CDR3 runs 14 residues. The CDR3 bases are TGTGCCGGTAGTGGACGGACTAGCTCAGAGACCCAGTACTTC. Its translation: CAGSGRTSSETQYF.

This chain joins TRBV7-2 and TRBJ1-5; D possibly corresponds to TRBD1 (5 bases). CDR1 SGHTA and CDR2 FQGNSA come from the germline V gene. The CDR3 is 16 amino acids. V was clipped by 5 bases and J by 5 bases, with 19 bases between them. The CDR3 DNA follows: TGTGCCAGCAGCCCCGGACACGAACTAACCCATCAGCCCCAGCATTTT. Its translation: CASSPGHELTHQPQHF.

The chain combines TRBV7-9 with TRBJ2-3; 9 nucleotides agree with TRBD1. Trimming took 3 bases from V and 6 from J; bases not matched to a gene: 7. The germline V gene has CDR1 SEHNR and CDR2 FQNEAQ (reference sequence). This CDR3 is built from 15 residues. This chain's CDR3 is CASSFSRGTGDTQYF. For the CDR3, the DNA is TGTGCCAGCAGCTTTTCTCGGGGGACAGGGGATACGCAGTATTTT.

This clone was observed a single time. The chain uses TRBV29-1 and TRBJ2-3; D gene ambiguous. Germline loops: CDR1 SQVTM, CDR2 ANQGSEA. With 2 bases removed from V and 2 bases from J, the gap between germline ends came to 11 bases. The CDR3 consists of 14 residues. In DNA, the CDR3 is TGCAGCGTTGAATGGGCGCTTCTCACAGATACGCAGTATTTT. This codes for CSVEWALLTDTQYF.

This clone was seen once. This chain joins TRBV7-2 and TRBJ1-5; 12 bases are shared with TRBD1. V gave up 6 bases and J gave up 7 bases; unmatched junction bases: 10. This CDR3 comprises 16 residues. The germline V gene has CDR1 SGHTA and CDR2 FQGNSA. The CDR3 is CASSPGGTGGSQPQHF. CDR3 DNA: TGTGCCAGCAGTCCCGGGGGGACAGGGGGCAGCCAGCCCCAGCATTTT.

This chain uses TRBV30 with TRBJ2-3; 8 nucleotides align to TRBD2. CDR1 and CDR2 from the germline V gene are GTSNPN and SVGIG (reference sequence). This CDR3 has 14 amino acids. Unmatched junction bases numbered 4, after V lost 2 bases and J lost 3 bases. The CDR3 protein is CAWSKAGVTDTQYF. The CDR3 DNA reads TGTGCCTGGAGTAAAGCGGGGGTGACAGATACGCAGTATTTT.

The rearrangement uses TRBV7-8 and TRBJ1-2; D is perhaps TRBD1 (6 bases). Trimming pared 0 bases from V and 1 base from J, leaving 18 bases between. In germline, CDR1 is SGHVS, CDR2 FQNEAQ. This CDR3 has 18 amino acids. The CDR3 reads CASSLASRTAVINYGYTF. The DNA for the CDR3 is TGTGCCAGCAGCTTAGCGAGCAGGACAGCTGTTATTAACTATGGCTACACCTTC.

V gene TRBV10-3 combines with J gene TRBJ2-2; D gene ambiguous. V dropped 3 bases and J dropped 6 bases, with 11 bases sitting between them. In germline, CDR1 is ENHRY, CDR2 SYGVKD. The CDR3 spans 14 residues. The CDR3 reads CAISDQAPAGELFF. The DNA for the CDR3 is TGTGCCATCAGTGATCAGGCCCCGGCCGGGGAGCTGTTTTTT.

V usage is TRBV7-6 and J usage is TRBJ2-1, with TRBD2 as a possible D gene (6 bases). In germline, CDR1 is SGHVS, CDR2 FNYEAQ. Between the trimmed V and J ends, which lost 11 bases and 9 bases, there was a span of 17 bases. The CDR3 is 12 residues long. CDR3 nucleotide sequence: TGTGCCGTCGTCCTGCGGGGAGTTGAGCAGTTCTTC. Amino acids: CAVVLRGVEQFF.

This sequence joins TRBV7-8 and TRBJ1-2; 8 nucleotides agree with TRBD1. The CDR3 loop spans 16 amino acids. The V segment lost 1 base and the J segment 4 bases; nucleotides outside the gene matches: 8. CDR1 is SGHVS, CDR2 FQNEAQ, per germline. CDR3: CASSLGRQGKSYGYTF. The CDR3 DNA reads TGTGCCAGCAGCTTAGGCAGACAGGGGAAGAGCTATGGCTACACCTTC.

The table lists this clone with a count of one. The rearrangement uses TRBV4-3 and TRBJ2-1; a weak D match, TRBD1 (6 bases). The germline CDR1 and CDR2 sequences are LGHNA and YSLEER. CDR3 length: 16 residues. V lost 0 bases, J lost 1 base, and 10 bases lay in between. In DNA form, the CDR3 reads TGCGCCAGCAGCCAAGATTGGGGGCTTTCCTACAATGAGCAGTTCTTC. Its protein is CASSQDWGLSYNEQFF.